Presented here are 30 T cell receptor beta chains from one specimen sequenced in a study of control samples from healthy donors and cancer patients. Here immunoSEQ multiplex PCR was the method, and the copy in TCRdb shows in-frame clones only, minus some. The data show roughly 120,000 clones, approximately 90% seen once. Sequenced input: blood. Receptors were obtained from a human donor in good health. The donor label of this sample is uncertain.

The chain combines TRBV19 with TRBJ2-1; TRBD1 is a possible D gene (6 bases). This CDR3 is 15 amino acids long. V lost 6 bases, J lost 5 bases, and 17 bases lay in between. Germline CDR1 and CDR2: LNHDA and SQIVND (reference sequence). The CDR3 protein is CASSTPGTQNNEQFF. In DNA form, the CDR3 reads TGTGCCAGTAGCACTCCCGGGACACAGAACAATGAGCAGTTCTTC. The full variable domain, rest sourced from reference TRBV19 and TRBJ2-1, is DGGITQSPKYLFRKEGQNVTLSCEQNLNHDAMYWYRQDPGQGLRLIYYSQIVNDFQKGDIAEGYSVSREKKESFPLTVTSAQKNPTAFYLCASSTPGTQNNEQFFGPGTRLTVL.

The chain employs TRBV2 and TRBJ2-1; TRBD2 aligns across 8 bases. The CDR3 extends over 15 amino acids. Germline loops: CDR1 SNHLY, CDR2 FYNNEI. After removal of 0 bases from V and 10 bases from J, the junction contained 8 bases not matched to a gene. CDR3 nucleotides: TGTGCCAGCAGTGAAGCGCGTAGCGGGGCGGCAGAGCAGTTCTTC. Translated: CASSEARSGAAEQFF.

This chain joins TRBV5-1 and TRBJ1-1; unclear D gene. The CDR3 is made up of 18 amino acids. CDR1 and CDR2 (germline): SGHRS, YFSETQ. Deletions cut 0 bases from V and 1 base from J, with 19 bases between. DNA for the CDR3: TGCGCCAGCAGCTTGGTACTGGGTGGTGTGTCTAAGAACACTGAAGCTTTCTTT. It translates to CASSLVLGGVSKNTEAFF.

The rearrangement joins TRBV5-4 to TRBJ2-5, with TRBD2 identical over 10 bases. Germline CDR1 and CDR2: SGHNT and YYREEE (reference sequence). CDR3 length: 15 amino acids. Unmatched junction bases numbered 4, after V lost 4 bases and J lost 1 base. The CDR3 reads CASSPLAGGQETQYF. CDR3 DNA: TGTGCCAGCAGCCCCTTAGCGGGGGGCCAAGAGACCCAGTACTTC.

This chain uses TRBV24-1 with TRBJ2-1; 9 positions agree with TRBD1. J gave up 8 bases and V 3 bases, and 7 bases lay outside the gene matches. Germline CDR1 is KGHDR and CDR2 is SFDVKD. The CDR3 runs 15 residues. The CDR3 spells CATSDPKTGGDEQFF. The CDR3 coding sequence is TGTGCCACCAGTGATCCCAAGACAGGGGGGGATGAGCAGTTCTTC.

The rearrangement links TRBV5-1 to TRBJ1-3, with no clear D. CDR3 length: 15 amino acids. CDR1 is SGHRS, CDR2 YFSETQ, per germline. V was trimmed by 4 bases and J by 8 bases, leaving 19 bases between them. The CDR3 here is CASSTSDPTFDTIYF. DNA of the CDR3: TGCGCCAGCAGCACGTCCGACCCGACTTTCGACACCATATATTTT.

This chain uses TRBV19 with TRBJ2-2; D gene ambiguous. From germline, CDR1 is LNHDA and CDR2 SQIVND (reference sequence). Trimming left V 5 bases short and J 4 bases short, with 14 bases between. The CDR3 contains 15 residues. Here the CDR3 DNA reads TGTGCCAGTAGTCCCTCGTGGGTTGGCACCGGGGAGCTGTTTTTT. It encodes CASSPSWVGTGELFF.

As regards this clone: Other DNA sequences in this sample translate to the same CDR3. V gene TRBV5-4 combines with J gene TRBJ2-2, with TRBD1 identical over 10 bases. The CDR3 spans 16 residues. The junction had 7 bases not matched to a gene; V was cut back by 3 bases and J by 5 bases. Germline V gene sequence: CDR1 SGHNT, CDR2 YYREEE (reference sequence). The CDR3 loop is CASSSDRGGRTGELFF. The CDR3 DNA is TGTGCCAGCAGCTCGGACAGGGGGGGTCGGACCGGGGAGCTGTTTTTT.

This clone was seen a single time. The V gene is TRBV6-5, the J gene TRBJ1-5; D is unclear. The CDR3 length is 15 residues. CDR1 is MNHEY and CDR2 is SVGAGI in the germline V gene. The V end lost 7 bases, the J end lost 2 bases, and 15 bases lay between the germline ends. CDR3 DNA: TGTGCCAGCATTGGGCGGAAAGGCGGCAATCAGCCCCAGCATTTT. Protein: CASIGRKGGNQPQHF.

The rearrangement joins TRBV7-2 to TRBJ2-3, with D hard to call. With 7 bases removed from V and 0 bases from J, the gap between germline ends came to 14 bases. CDR3 length equals 15 residues. CDR1 is SGHTA, CDR2 FQGNSA, per germline. The CDR3 DNA reads as TGTGCCAGCACCCCCCACGGGTCTAGCACAGATACGCAGTATTTT. Amino acid sequence: CASTPHGSSTDTQYF.

V and J are TRBV5-1 and TRBJ2-7; TRBD1 matches at 9 bases. Germline trimming cut 2 bases from V and 4 bases from J; bases unmatched to any gene: 19. This CDR3 spans 19 amino acids. CDR1 is SGHRS and CDR2 is YFSETQ in the germline V gene. CDR3 protein: CASSFYVGVAGTGNYEQYF. Written as DNA, the CDR3 is TGCGCCAGCAGCTTTTATGTAGGAGTGGCCGGGACAGGGAATTACGAGCAGTACTTC.

The V gene is TRBV6-6, the J gene TRBJ1-1, with D unresolved. The V end lost 3 bases, the J end lost 1 base, and 12 bases lay between the germline ends. Germline CDR1 MNHNY, CDR2 SVGAGI (reference sequence). This CDR3 spans 15 amino acids. The CDR3 coding sequence is TGTGCCAGCAGTTATTTTCCCGACGCGAACACTGAAGCTTTCTTT. It yields the protein CASSYFPDANTEAFF.

In this sample, this clone turned up a few times. The rearrangement links TRBV15 to TRBJ1-5; 7 bases are shared with TRBD1. J gave up 4 bases and V 0 bases, and 3 bases lay outside the gene matches. CDR1 and CDR2 from the germline V gene are LNHNV and YYDKDF (reference sequence). The CDR3 consists of 15 residues. The CDR3 DNA is TGTGCCACCAGCAGAGATAAGGGACAGAATCAGCCCCAGCATTTT. Protein product: CATSRDKGQNQPQHF.

The rearrangement joins TRBV3-1 (or the pseudogene TRBV3-2) to TRBJ2-5; the D gene is possibly TRBD1 (5 bases). Germline V CDR1 and CDR2: LGHDT, YNNKEL (reference sequence). V dropped 2 bases and J dropped 5 bases, with 12 bases sitting between them. This CDR3 spans 14 amino acids. CDR3 sequence (DNA): TGTGCCAGCAGCCAAAGGGGTTTGAGTGAGACCCAGTACTTC. Its protein is CASSQRGLSETQYF.

The chain combines TRBV11-2 with TRBJ1-5; D is ambiguous. CDR3 size: 13 residues. CDR1 and CDR2 from the germline V gene are SGHAT and FQNNGV. The V gene lost 0 bases and the J gene lost 6 bases, with 6 bases spanning the gap. The CDR3 bases are TGTGCCAGCAGCTTAGATTGGGGTCAGCCCCAGCATTTT. The encoded protein is CASSLDWGQPQHF.

The chain combines TRBV30 with TRBJ1-1, with 9 nucleotides matching TRBD1. Germline V gene lookup returns CDR1 GTSNPN and CDR2 SVGIG (reference sequence). CDR3 length equals 13 residues. The V and J ends lost 0 bases and 10 bases, in that order; junction bases with no gene match: 6. CDR3 loop: CAWSVPGTGLAFF. The CDR3 nucleotides are TGTGCCTGGAGTGTACCCGGGACAGGGCTAGCTTTCTTT.

This clone was detected once. This rearrangement joins TRBV12-3 or TRBV12-4 to TRBJ1-1, with D unresolved. The V and J ends lost 3 bases and 4 bases respectively, with 9 bases between them. The CDR3 consists of 13 residues. The CDR3 nucleotides read TGTGCCAGCAGTTTGGATGAGGTCACTGAAGCTTTCTTT. Protein sequence: CASSLDEVTEAFF.

V and J are TRBV3-1 (or the pseudogene TRBV3-2) and TRBJ1-3; 7 nucleotides match TRBD1. Per the germline V gene, CDR1 is LGHDT and CDR2 is YNNKEL (reference sequence). The CDR3 sequence is 16 residues long. V lost 4 bases to trimming and J lost 3 bases; unmatched junction nucleotides: 9. The chain's CDR3 is CASSPFIGGVGNTIYF. DNA of the CDR3: TGTGCCAGCAGCCCTTTTATAGGGGGCGTTGGAAACACCATATATTTT.

This chain joins TRBV5-5 and TRBJ1-6; 7 bases match TRBD1. Germline V lookup: CDR1 SGHKS, CDR2 YYEKEE (reference sequence). Trimming took 10 bases from V and 7 from J; bases not matched to a gene: 8. This CDR3 is 13 amino acids long. The DNA of the CDR3 is TGTGCCGCGCGACAGGGAATCAATTCACCCCTCCACTTT. Its protein product is CAARQGINSPLHF.

The chain is built from TRBV12-3 or TRBV12-4 and TRBJ2-3, with 11 bases that match TRBD2. The CDR3 totals 13 residues. V gave up 10 bases and J gave up 5 bases; unmatched junction bases: 5. CDR3 loop: CATSGGKGDTQYF. Here the CDR3 DNA reads TGTGCCACTAGCGGGGGGAAGGGAGATACGCAGTATTTT.

V usage is TRBV30 and J usage is TRBJ1-2, with 8 bases lining up with TRBD1. Germline-derived CDR1 and CDR2 are GTSNPN and SVGIG (reference sequence). This CDR3 spans 14 amino acids. V gave up 5 bases and J gave up 4 bases; unmatched junction bases: 9. CDR3 sequence reads: CAWRRSDRGYGYTF. The CDR3 DNA reads as TGTGCCTGGCGTCGATCCGACAGGGGCTATGGCTACACCTTC.

This clone was picked up one time. The J gene is TRBJ1-6, the V gene TRBV5-6; D is possibly TRBD1 (6 bases). This CDR3 spans 16 amino acids. From germline, CDR1 is SGHDT and CDR2 YYEEEE. V was shortened by 2 bases and J by 6 bases, with 15 bases between the two germline ends. The DNA of the CDR3 is TGTGCCAGCAGCTTCGGCACAGGGAGTGCTAATTCACCCCTCCACTTT. The encoded protein is CASSFGTGSANSPLHF.

Written as DNA, the CDR3 is TGCGCCAGCAGCTTGACAGCGAACACCGGGGAGCTGTTTTTT. This encodes CASSLTANTGELFF. The V call is TRBV5-1, the J call TRBJ2-2; no clear D. The CDR3 extends over 14 amino acids. V lost 1 base to trimming and J lost 0 bases, with 4 bases between them. Germline CDR1 is SGHRS and CDR2 is YFSETQ.

The V call is TRBV15, the J call TRBJ1-3; no reliable D call. V gave up 0 bases and J gave up 1 base, with 7 bases separating them. The CDR3 runs to 15 residues. The V gene's germline CDR1 is LNHNV and CDR2 YYDKDF (reference sequence). In DNA, the CDR3 is TGTGCCACCAGCAGAGATGTTGGGTCTGGAAACACCATATATTTT. It yields the protein CATSRDVGSGNTIYF.

J is TRBJ1-3 and V is TRBV15, with D unclear. The germline V and J ends were trimmed by 1 base and 4 bases, with 8 bases remaining between them. CDR3 length: 14 residues. Germline V gene lookup returns CDR1 LNHNV and CDR2 YYDKDF (reference sequence). The DNA for the CDR3 is TGTGCCACCAGCAGAGGAGTTTGGGGAAACACCATATATTTT. Amino acids: CATSRGVWGNTIYF. Drawing the rest from reference TRBV15 and TRBJ1-3, the complete variable domain is DAMVIQNPRYQVTQFGKPVTLSCSQTLNHNVMYWYQQKSSQAPKLLFHYYDKDFNNEADTPDNFQSRRPNTSFCFLDIRSPGLGDTAMYLCATSRGVWGNTIYFGEGSWLTVV.

The chain links TRBV5-1 to TRBJ2-2, with 8 bases that match TRBD1. Looked up from germline, CDR1 is SGHRS and CDR2 is YFSETQ. V trimming: 4 bases; J trimming: 3 bases; junction bases outside the gene matches: 11. The CDR3 has 17 amino acids. The DNA of the CDR3 is TGCGCCAGCAGCCGAGGACAGGGAGGCGTGGACACCGGGGAGCTGTTTTTT. Residues: CASSRGQGGVDTGELFF.

The chain employs TRBV7-8 and TRBJ1-1, with 8 bases aligning to TRBD1. J was trimmed by 1 base and V by 4 bases; bases with no gene match: 2. The germline V gene encodes CDR1 SGHVS and CDR2 FQNEAQ. The CDR3 loop spans 14 amino acids. The CDR3 region is CASSSGQGNTEAFF. The DNA of the CDR3 is TGTGCCAGCAGCTCAGGACAGGGGAACACTGAAGCTTTCTTT. Together with reference TRBV7-8 and TRBJ1-1, the CDR3 gives the full variable domain: GAGVSQSPRYKVAKRGQDVALRCDPISGHVSLFWYQQALGQGPEFLTYFQNEAQLDKSGLPSDRFFAERPEGSVSTLKIQRTQQEDSAVYLCASSSGQGNTEAFFGQGTRLTVV.

This sequence joins TRBV18 and TRBJ2-7; 9 bases map to TRBD1. The junction had 16 bases not matched to a gene; V was cut back by 4 bases and J by 9 bases. Per the germline V gene, CDR1 is KGHSH and CDR2 is LQKENI. The CDR3 loop spans 16 amino acids. CDR3 amino acids: CASSLAGTGSPWGQYF. The CDR3 DNA follows: TGTGCCAGCTCACTCGCCGGGACAGGGAGCCCTTGGGGGCAGTACTTC.

This clone was counted a single time. The chain is built from TRBV5-1 and TRBJ1-1; D might be TRBD1 (6 bases). Germline CDR1 is SGHRS and CDR2 is YFSETQ. With 2 bases removed from V and 0 bases from J, the gap between germline ends came to 14 bases. The CDR3 runs to 16 residues. As DNA, the CDR3 is TGCGCCAGCAGCTTACTACAGGGAGGGGTGAACACTGAAGCTTTCTTT. This gives the protein CASSLLQGGVNTEAFF.

In this sample, this clone turned up once. This chain links TRBV3-1 (or the pseudogene TRBV3-2) with TRBJ2-1; 9 positions agree with TRBD1. With 3 bases clipped from V and 6 bases from J, the junction kept 9 bases outside the gene matches. This CDR3 region has 16 residues. Germline V CDR1 and CDR2: LGHDT, YNNKEL (reference sequence). The CDR3 region has the DNA TGTGCCAGCAGCCATGCCGGGACAGGGCTCTCCAATGAGCAGTTCTTC. Its translation is CASSHAGTGLSNEQFF.